Listed here are 11 T cell receptor beta chains from one sample, sequenced in a study of PD-1 blockade in mismatch repair-deficient tumors. Libraries were prepared by immunoSEQ multiplex PCR; TCRdb keeps only in-frame clonotypes and omits some of them. The table has approximately 50,000 clones, around 82% seen once. Sequenced material: peripheral blood, taken 4 weeks after starting pembrolizumab. The receptor source for this set is an adult with mismatch repair-deficient cancer.

The genes are TRBV15 and TRBJ2-1, with TRBD2 matching over 9 bases. The CDR3 runs to 17 residues. Unmatched junction bases numbered 7, after V lost 0 bases and J lost 4 bases. CDR1 and CDR2 (germline): LNHNV, YYDKDF (reference sequence). CDR3 protein: CATSRDPGTSSYNEQFF. CDR3 coding DNA: TGTGCCACCAGCAGAGACCCCGGGACTAGCAGTTACAATGAGCAGTTCTTC.

The chain links TRBV9 to TRBJ2-3; D tentatively fits TRBD1 or TRBD2 (5 bases each). Germline CDR1 SGDLS, CDR2 YYNGEE. The V and J ends lost 2 bases and 2 bases respectively, with 12 bases between them. This CDR3 is 15 amino acids long. CDR3 in DNA: TGTGCCAGCAGCGTTGGGACCATAAACACAGATACGCAGTATTTT. Translating gives CASSVGTINTDTQYF.

The rearrangement uses TRBV6-6 and TRBJ1-1; D gene uncertain. CDR3 size: 11 residues. Between the trimmed V and J ends, which lost 7 bases and 8 bases, there was a span of 11 bases. Germline-derived CDR1 and CDR2 are MNHNY and SVGAGI (reference sequence). The CDR3 sequence is CASMVGAEAFF. The CDR3 DNA reads TGTGCCAGCATGGTTGGCGCCGAAGCTTTCTTT.

Note on this clone: The junction departs from germline at one end; a sequencing error may be responsible. This chain uses TRBV7-7 with TRBJ2-1; tentatively, D is TRBD2 (5 bases). Germline-derived CDR1 and CDR2 are SSHAT and FNYEAQ (reference sequence). The CDR3 spans 13 residues. Here the CDR3 reads CASSLTSYNEQFF. The CDR3 DNA is TGTGCTAGCAGCTTAACTAGTTACAATGAGCAGTTCTTC.

The chain joins TRBV27 to TRBJ2-1; D is undetermined. Trimming cost V 2 bases and J 1 base, with 9 bases left between them. This CDR3 has 15 amino acids. Germline values: CDR1 MNHEY, CDR2 SMNVEV (reference sequence). CDR3 DNA sequence: TGTGCCAGCAGTTTAGATGATTCTTCCTACAATGAGCAGTTCTTC. Protein: CASSLDDSSYNEQFF.

The chain combines TRBV30 with TRBJ2-3, with D possibly TRBD2 on 6 matching bases. Trimming took off 3 bases at V and 8 bases at J, with 18 bases between the two ends. Germline CDR1 is GTSNPN and CDR2 is SVGIG (reference sequence). This CDR3 is 14 amino acids long. CDR3 DNA sequence: TGTGCCTGGAGGTTAGAGGGAGGCTCTGGTACGCAGTATTTT. Its protein product is CAWRLEGGSGTQYF.

The chain is built from TRBV4-1 and TRBJ1-3; no clear D gene. From germline, CDR1 is MGHRA and CDR2 YSYEKL. The CDR3 has 16 amino acids. The ends were cut back, 0 bases at V and 9 bases at J, with 18 bases in the middle. CDR3 region: CASSQDQVSVGTTIYF. In DNA form, the CDR3 reads TGCGCCAGCAGCCAAGATCAAGTATCTGTTGGTACCACCATATATTTT.

This chain uses TRBV5-1 with TRBJ2-2; possibly TRBD1 for D (6 bases). Germline CDR1 is SGHRS and CDR2 is YFSETQ. The CDR3 is made up of 16 amino acids. V was clipped by 0 bases and J by 1 base, with 10 bases between them. The chain's CDR3 is CASSLDTGMNTGELFF. CDR3 nucleotide sequence: TGCGCCAGCAGCTTGGATACAGGGATGAACACCGGGGAGCTGTTTTTT.

The rearrangement links TRBV2 to TRBJ1-1; 7 nucleotides match TRBD1. J gave up 0 bases and V 10 bases, and 8 bases lay outside the gene matches. The CDR3 consists of 14 residues. CDR1 and CDR2 from the germline V gene are SNHLY and FYNNEI. The CDR3 DNA sequence: TGTGCCACCCGACAGGGAATCTTGAACACTGAAGCTTTCTTT. It specifies CATRQGILNTEAFF.

J is TRBJ2-7 and V is TRBV6-1; the D gene is possibly TRBD1 (5 bases). V lost 4 bases to trimming and J lost 2 bases, with 12 bases between them. Germline-derived CDR1 and CDR2 are MNHNS and SASEGT. CDR3 size: 14 residues. The CDR3 protein is CASSGLTETYEQYF. The CDR3 nucleotides read TGTGCCAGCAGTGGGCTGACAGAAACCTACGAGCAGTACTTC.

This clone was recorded only once. The J gene is TRBJ2-6, the V gene TRBV19; TRBD1 might be the D (6 bases). Between the trimmed V and J ends, which lost 5 bases and 0 bases, there was a span of 17 bases. CDR1 LNHDA and CDR2 SQIVND come from the germline V gene (reference sequence). The CDR3 consists of 18 residues. CDR3 region: CASSEPRTANSGANVLTF. The CDR3 DNA follows: TGTGCCAGTAGTGAACCAAGGACAGCCAACTCTGGGGCCAACGTCCTGACTTTC.